The TCR beta chain under discussion was sequenced for a study of response to subunit inactivated influenza vaccine. TCRdb re-called the RT-PCR reads through MiXCR, storing one row per CDR3 protein. The sample lists about 570,000 distinct CDR3 sequences; approximately 11% were seen once. Trimming shortened V by 5 bases and J by 2 bases, and 19 bases separated the two germline ends. The germline CDR1 and CDR2 sequences are SGHTA and FQGNSA. The CDR3 runs 16 residues. These same records also appear under a second study, on T cells expressing NK-cell markers. That report notes: 5'RACE template switching built TCR beta cDNA with unique molecular identifiers.

The V call is TRBV7-2, the J call TRBJ2-7, with D tentatively TRBD2 (6 bases). This sequence originates from a man aged 50-59 years who received an inactivated influenza vaccine. Source: PBMCs from blood, taken on the day of vaccination. The CDR3, as DNA: TGTGCCAGCAGCCTCGGGGATGTGGGGGGTCCCTACGAGCAGTACTTC. This codes for CASSLGDVGGPYEQYF.